A selection of T cell receptor beta chains follows, all from one sample in a study of shared clonotypes between healthy human individuals. Repertoires were generated with immunoSEQ multiplex PCR, while TCRdb's copy carries only in-frame clones and drops some. Here the sample spans roughly 2.2 million clones, 90% to 95% being singletons. Specimen: naive CD4+ T cells from PBMCs. The receptors stem from a man younger than 30 in good health. Some clones in this sample may be carry-over from other donors' samples. The CDR3 runs from the conserved cysteine through the conserved F or W. The D gene is left open where the match is weak. The size of a clone is reported for some rows only, either as once, few or many, or as a class for expanded clones.

>once|-|TRBV18|TRBJ2-7
TGTGCCAGCTCAGAACCTCGGAGTAGCGCCTACGAGCAGTACTTC
CASSEPRSSAYEQYF
>-|-|TRBV5-6|TRBJ2-7
TGTGCCAGCAGCTCTCCGTCGGGGAGCGTAGGTCCCTACGAGCAGTACTTC
CASSSPSGSVGPYEQYF
>once|-|TRBV7-9|TRBJ2-6
TGTGCCAGCAGCTTAGTCGATGGGGTTTCTGGGGCCAACGTCCTGACTTTC
CASSLVDGVSGANVLTF
>-|-|TRBV9|TRBJ1-2
TGTGCCAGCAGCGTCACGGAGAACTATGGCTACACCTTC
CASSVTENYGYTF
>-|-|TRBV5-1|TRBJ1-1
TGCGCCAGCAGCGACCAATACGGGACCAACACTGAAGCTTTCTTT
CASSDQYGTNTEAFF
>few|-|TRBV18|TRBJ1-1
TGTGCCAGCTCATTGGGAGTAACTGAAGCTTTCTTT
CASSLGVTEAFF
>-|-|TRBV4-1|TRBJ2-3
TGCGCCAGCAGCCAAGAAGGCTCCTTCCCAGATACGCAGTATTTT
CASSQEGSFPDTQYF
>-|-|TRBV6-5|TRBJ1-2
TGTGCCAGCAGTTTCACGGCGGCCCCGAAGGGCTACACCTTC
CASSFTAAPKGYTF
>-|TRBD2|TRBV5-5|TRBJ2-3
TGTGCCAGCAGCTTCGACCCGCGGGAGGCGATTACAGATACGCAGTATTTT
CASSFDPREAITDTQYF
>-|-|TRBV9|TRBJ2-1
TGTGCCAGCAGCTCCCAAGCCCCCTCCAAGGGGCAGTTCTTC
CASSSQAPSKGQFF
>-|TRBD2|TRBV28|TRBJ2-1
TGTGCCACCCACGCGGGACTAGCGGGAGCCAATGAGCAGTTCTTC
CATHAGLAGANEQFF
>-|-|TRBV18|TRBJ2-7
TGTGCCAGCTCACCATCGGGCTGGGGATGGGTCGACCATACCTACGAGCAGTACTTC
CASSPSGWGWVDHTYEQYF
>-|-|TRBV6-1|TRBJ1-2
TGTGCCAGCAGTGGCCCTCCCGGGACTTCCTATGGCTACACCTTC
CASSGPPGTSYGYTF
>-|TRBD2|TRBV2|TRBJ2-1
TGTGCCAGCAGAGTAGCGGGAGGGATCCTTCCTTCATGGGTCAATGAGCAGTTCTTC
CASRVAGGILPSWVNEQFF
>-|TRBD1|TRBV27|TRBJ1-5
TGTGCCAGCAGTCCACTGACAGGGAGGGGTGACAATCAGCCCCAGCATTTT
CASSPLTGRGDNQPQHF
>-|TRBD1|TRBV6-1|TRBJ2-7
TGTGCCAGCGGCGGACAGGGTGCCTACGAGCAGTACTTC
CASGGQGAYEQYF
>-|-|TRBV5-1|TRBJ1-1
TGCGCCAGCAGCTTGGAAAGTACGGACACTGAAGCTTTCTTT
CASSLESTDTEAFF
>-|TRBD1|TRBV15|TRBJ2-1
TGTGCCACCAGCAGAGCCCGGGACAGGGGGATTTACAATGAGCAGTTCTTC
CATSRARDRGIYNEQFF
>-|TRBD2|TRBV6-4|TRBJ2-3
TGTGCCAGCAAGAATATAGCGGGAGGGGACGATACGCAGTATTTT
CASKNIAGGDDTQYF
>-|TRBD2|TRBV28|TRBJ2-3
TGTGCCAGCAGCCCCTTTGGAGCGGGAGGGTTTCCCACAGATACGCAGTATTTT
CASSPFGAGGFPTDTQYF
>-|-|TRBV5-1|TRBJ1-1
TGCGCCAGCAGCTTGGTTGTCCGGGGACGAGGCACTGAAGCTTTCTTT
CASSLVVRGRGTEAFF
>-|-|TRBV2|TRBJ1-1
TGTGCCAGCAGGGACCGAGGGGGGAGGACTGAAGCTTTCTTT
CASRDRGGRTEAFF
>few|-|TRBV7-9|TRBJ1-5
TGTGCCAGCAGTCGGGGTGGCCAGCCCCAGCATTTT
CASSRGGQPQHF
>-|-|TRBV5-4|TRBJ2-5
TGTGCCAGCACAGAAGGAGAGACCCAGTACTTC
CASTEGETQYF
>-|-|TRBV28|TRBJ2-1
TGTGCCAGCAACATAGGGGGGAGAAAGTACAATGAGCAGTTCTTC
CASNIGGRKYNEQFF
>-|-|TRBV28|TRBJ1-4
TGTGCCAGCAGAAATTCGGGACCGCCTTTTGGAAAACTGTTTTTT
CASRNSGPPFGKLFF
>-|-|TRBV5-1|TRBJ2-3
TGCGCCAGCAGCTTGGAGGGCTATACGCAGTATTTT
CASSLEGYTQYF
>-|-|TRBV28|TRBJ2-7
TGTGCCAGCAGTTTATTTTCAGGGACGACCTACGAGCAGTACTTC
CASSLFSGTTYEQYF
>once|-|TRBV28|TRBJ1-2
TGTGCCAGCAGTATCCCTCGTGGGGGCGTAGGGTATGGCTACACCTTC
CASSIPRGGVGYGYTF
>-|TRBD1|TRBV28|TRBJ2-7
TGTGCCAGCAGTTTATCCTTCACGACAGGGGGCGTCGAGCAGTACTTC
CASSLSFTTGGVEQYF
>once|-|TRBV5-4|TRBJ2-1
TGTGCCAGCAGCCCTCGTTCGGATGGTGAGCAGTTCTTC
CASSPRSDGEQFF
>-|-|TRBV7-2|TRBJ2-1
TGTGCCAGCAGCTTAGTGGGCATAAAGGTGGGAGCGAGTTTCTTC
CASSLVGIKVGASFF
>-|-|TRBV28|TRBJ2-7
TGTGCCAGCACCCCCTGGTTTTCGCAGGCTAGCCGCCTCTACGAGCAGTACTTC
CASTPWFSQASRLYEQYF
>-|TRBD2|TRBV6-5|TRBJ2-4
TGTGCCAGCAGTTACCCGGGACTAGCTGGCATTCAGTACTTC
CASSYPGLAGIQYF
>-|TRBD1|TRBV18|TRBJ1-2
TGTGCCAGCTCACAGGGGGCAGGCTATGGCTACACCTTC
CASSQGAGYGYTF
>-|-|TRBV15|TRBJ1-5
TGTGCCACCAGCAGAGATCCAGCCGGGAATCAGCCCCAGCATTTT
CATSRDPAGNQPQHF
>-|-|TRBV28|TRBJ1-1
TGTGCCAGCAGTTTACCCATTCTTGGGGTAGTGACTGAAGCTTTCTTT
CASSLPILGVVTEAFF
>-|-|TRBV7-2|TRBJ2-3
TGTGCCAGCAGCTCTATGTCACTACACACAGATACGCAGTATTTT
CASSSMSLHTDTQYF
>-|-|TRBV7-2|TRBJ2-1
TGTGCCAGCACCGCGGGGCCCATCTCCTACAATGAGCAGTTCTTC
CASTAGPISYNEQFF
>-|TRBD2|TRBV27|TRBJ2-1
TGTGCCAGCAGTTACCCCCGCGGGGCTAGCGGGAGGGCCGGGGGGTACAATGAGCAGTTCTTC
CASSYPRGASGRAGGYNEQFF
>-|-|TRBV28|TRBJ2-7
TGTGCCAGCACCGTTGCCTTAGGGGGACCGAGCGAGCAGTACTTC
CASTVALGGPSEQYF
>-|-|TRBV7-2|TRBJ2-2
TGTGCCAGCAGCTTGAAGACCCCTTTCTGGGTTGGATGGGAGCTGTTTTTT
CASSLKTPFWVGWELFF
>few|-|TRBV7-9|TRBJ1-1
TGTGCCAGCAGTCCAGGCACTGAAGCTTTCTTT
CASSPGTEAFF
>-|-|TRBV6-6|TRBJ1-2
TGTGCCAGCAGTAACCCGGGGCTCTATGGCTACACCTTC
CASSNPGLYGYTF
>-|TRBD1|TRBV30|TRBJ1-5
TGTGCCTGGAGTCTAACCGGGACAGGGGATTTTCAGCCCCAGCATTTT
CAWSLTGTGDFQPQHF
>-|TRBD1|TRBV5-1|TRBJ1-3
TGCGCCAGCAGCTTGGCCGGGACAGGGGTTGGAAACACCATATATTTT
CASSLAGTGVGNTIYF
>-|-|TRBV7-8|TRBJ2-1
TGTGCCAGCAGCTCCCAGTCGGTGCAGTTCTTC
CASSSQSVQFF
>-|-|TRBV7-7|TRBJ2-4
TGTGCCTCTCTTTGGGTAGCCAAAAACATTCAGTACTTC
CASLWVAKNIQYF